The entry below gives a single T cell receptor (beta chain) sequence along with its context. The sample belongs to a study of blood T cell repertoires in COVID-19. Background on the study: COVID-19 samples from acute and convalescent phases originated in the United States, Italy and Spain.

There are 15 residues in the CDR3. The ends were cut back, 0 bases at V and 7 bases at J, with 14 bases in the middle. CDR1 and CDR2 from the germline V gene are SGDLS and YYNGEE. Here immunoSEQ multiplex PCR was the method, and the copy in TCRdb shows in-frame clones only, minus some. Altogether 200,000 to 250,000 clones are present, under 90% being singletons, with the ten largest covering approximately 4%. This TCR was recovered from a woman aged 80 or over with acute or convalescent COVID-19. The rearrangement joins TRBV9 to TRBJ2-1; D is perhaps TRBD1 (6 bases). Material for sequencing was peripheral blood. CDR3 DNA: TGTGCCAGCAGCGTAGGGTGGGCCCAGGGGAATGAGCAGTTCTTC. Translation gives CASSVGWAQGNEQFF. The variable domain in full, completed from reference TRBV9 and TRBJ2-1, reads DSGVTQTPKHLITATGQRVTLRCSPRSGDLSVYWYQQSLDQGLQFLIQYYNGEERAKGNILERFSAQQFPDLHSELNLSSLELGDSALYFCASSVGWAQGNEQFFGPGTRLTVL.